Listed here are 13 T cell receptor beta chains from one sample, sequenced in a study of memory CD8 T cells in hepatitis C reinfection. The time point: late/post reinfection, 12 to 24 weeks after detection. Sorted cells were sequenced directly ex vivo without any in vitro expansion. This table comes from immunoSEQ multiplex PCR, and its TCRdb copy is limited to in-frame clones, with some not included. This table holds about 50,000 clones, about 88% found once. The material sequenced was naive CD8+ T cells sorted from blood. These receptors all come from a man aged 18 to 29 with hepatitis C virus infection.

This CDR3 is CASSEGSGFYGYTF. CDR3 coding DNA: TGTGCCAGCAGTGAAGGATCAGGCTTCTACGGCTACACCTTC. The V call is TRBV2, the J call TRBJ1-2; no firm D call. The CDR3 has 14 amino acids. Germline loops: CDR1 SNHLY, CDR2 FYNNEI. Trimming shortened V by 1 base and J by 8 bases, and 14 bases separated the two germline ends.

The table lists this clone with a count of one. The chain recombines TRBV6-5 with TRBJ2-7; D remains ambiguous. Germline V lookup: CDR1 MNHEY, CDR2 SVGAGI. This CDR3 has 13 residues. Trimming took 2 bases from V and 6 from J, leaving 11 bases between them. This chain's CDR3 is CASSYQVAAEQYV. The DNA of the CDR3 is TGTGCCAGCAGTTACCAGGTGGCAGCCGAGCAGTACGTC.

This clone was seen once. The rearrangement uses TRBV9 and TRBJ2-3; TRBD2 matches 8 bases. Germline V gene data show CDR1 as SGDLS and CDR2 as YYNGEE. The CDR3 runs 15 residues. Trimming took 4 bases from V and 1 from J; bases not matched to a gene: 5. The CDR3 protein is CASSWGGGRTDTQYF. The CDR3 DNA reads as TGTGCCAGCAGCTGGGGCGGGGGGCGCACAGATACGCAGTATTTT.

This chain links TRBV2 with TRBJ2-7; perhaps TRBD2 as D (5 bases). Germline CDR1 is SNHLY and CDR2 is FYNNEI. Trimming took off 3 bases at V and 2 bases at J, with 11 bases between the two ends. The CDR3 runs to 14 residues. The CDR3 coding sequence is TGTGCCAGCAGTGACGAGGGTTCCCCCTACGAGCAGTACTTC. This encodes CASSDEGSPYEQYF. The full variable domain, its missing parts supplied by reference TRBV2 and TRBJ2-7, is EPEVTQTPSHQVTQMGQEVILRCVPISNHLYFYWYRQILGQKVEFLVSFYNNEISEKSEIFDDQFSVERPDGSNFTLKIRSTKLEDSAMYFCASSDEGSPYEQYFGPGTRLTVT.

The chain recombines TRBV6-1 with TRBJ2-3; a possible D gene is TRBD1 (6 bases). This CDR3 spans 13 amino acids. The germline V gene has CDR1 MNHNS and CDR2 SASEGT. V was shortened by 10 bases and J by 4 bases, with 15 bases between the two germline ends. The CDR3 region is CAIKGEGADTQYF. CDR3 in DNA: TGTGCCATAAAAGGAGAGGGGGCAGATACGCAGTATTTT.

The CDR3 coding sequence is TGCGCCAGCAGTCAGTTCCGGGACAGCCAAGAAAAACTGTTTTTT. Amino acid sequence: CASSQFRDSQEKLFF. The rearrangement links TRBV10-1 to TRBJ1-4; 7 nucleotides align to TRBD1. The trim removed 5 bases at V and 8 bases at J, leaving 11 bases unmatched. The CDR3 loop spans 15 amino acids. Germline loops: CDR1 WNHNN, CDR2 SYGVQD (reference sequence).

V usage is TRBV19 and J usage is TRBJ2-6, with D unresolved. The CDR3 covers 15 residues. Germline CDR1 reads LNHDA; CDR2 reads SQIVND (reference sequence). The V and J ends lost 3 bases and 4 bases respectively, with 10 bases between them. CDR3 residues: CASSIGLRGANVLTF. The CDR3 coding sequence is TGTGCCAGTAGTATCGGCCTCAGGGGGGCCAACGTCCTGACTTTC. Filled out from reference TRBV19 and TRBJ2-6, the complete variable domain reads DGGITQSPKYLFRKEGQNVTLSCEQNLNHDAMYWYRQDPGQGLRLIYYSQIVNDFQKGDIAEGYSVSREKKESFPLTVTSAQKNPTAFYLCASSIGLRGANVLTFGAGSRLTVL.

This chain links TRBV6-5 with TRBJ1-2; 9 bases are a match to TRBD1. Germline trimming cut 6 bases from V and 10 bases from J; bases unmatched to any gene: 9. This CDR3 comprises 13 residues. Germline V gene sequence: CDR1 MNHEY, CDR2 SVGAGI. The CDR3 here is CASSSTGGPLYTF. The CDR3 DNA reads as TGTGCCAGCAGCTCAACAGGGGGCCCCCTCTACACCTTC.

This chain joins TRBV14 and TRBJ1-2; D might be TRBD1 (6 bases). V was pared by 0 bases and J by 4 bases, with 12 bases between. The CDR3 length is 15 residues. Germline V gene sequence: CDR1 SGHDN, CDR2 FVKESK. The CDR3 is CASSQDVGTPYGYTF. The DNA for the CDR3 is TGTGCCAGCAGCCAAGATGTAGGGACACCCTATGGCTACACCTTC.

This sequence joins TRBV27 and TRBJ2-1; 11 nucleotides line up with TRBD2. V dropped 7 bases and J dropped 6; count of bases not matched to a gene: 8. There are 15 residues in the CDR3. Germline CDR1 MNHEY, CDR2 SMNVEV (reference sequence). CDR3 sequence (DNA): TGTGCCAGCATAATAGCGGGAGGGCCAGTCAATGAGCAGTTCTTC. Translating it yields CASIIAGGPVNEQFF.

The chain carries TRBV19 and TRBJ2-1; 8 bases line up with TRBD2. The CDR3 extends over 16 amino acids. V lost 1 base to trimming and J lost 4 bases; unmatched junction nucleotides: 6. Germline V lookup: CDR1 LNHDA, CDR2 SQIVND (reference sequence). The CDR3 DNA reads TGTGCCAGTAGTATAGCGGCGGGGGGACCATACAATGAGCAGTTCTTC. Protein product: CASSIAAGGPYNEQFF.

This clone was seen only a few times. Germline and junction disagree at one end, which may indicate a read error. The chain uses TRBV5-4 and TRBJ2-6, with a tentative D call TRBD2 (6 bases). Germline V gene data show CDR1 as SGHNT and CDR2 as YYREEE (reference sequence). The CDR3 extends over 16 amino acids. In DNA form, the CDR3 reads TGCGCCAGCAGCCAAGATAGCGGCTCTGGGGCCAACGTCCTGACTTTC. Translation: CASSQDSGSGANVLTF.

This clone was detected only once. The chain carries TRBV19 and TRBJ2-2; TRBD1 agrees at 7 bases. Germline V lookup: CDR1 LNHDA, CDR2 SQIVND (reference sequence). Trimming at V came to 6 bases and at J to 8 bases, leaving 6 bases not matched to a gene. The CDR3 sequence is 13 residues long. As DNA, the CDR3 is TGTGCCAGTAGAACAGGGGTTGGTGGGGAGCTGTTTTTT. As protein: CASRTGVGGELFF.